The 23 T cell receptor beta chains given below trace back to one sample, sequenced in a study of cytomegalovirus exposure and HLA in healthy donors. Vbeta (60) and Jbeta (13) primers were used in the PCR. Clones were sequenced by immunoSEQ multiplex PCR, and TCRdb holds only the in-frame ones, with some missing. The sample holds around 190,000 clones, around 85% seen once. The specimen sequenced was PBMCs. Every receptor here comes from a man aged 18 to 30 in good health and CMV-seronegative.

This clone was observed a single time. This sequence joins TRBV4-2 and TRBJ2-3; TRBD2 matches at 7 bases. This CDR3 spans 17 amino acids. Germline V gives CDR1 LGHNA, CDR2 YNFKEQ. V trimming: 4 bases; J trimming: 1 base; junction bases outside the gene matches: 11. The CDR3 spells CASSPSKAGARTDTQYF. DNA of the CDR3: TGTGCCAGCAGCCCCTCTAAGGCGGGAGCCCGCACAGATACGCAGTATTTT.

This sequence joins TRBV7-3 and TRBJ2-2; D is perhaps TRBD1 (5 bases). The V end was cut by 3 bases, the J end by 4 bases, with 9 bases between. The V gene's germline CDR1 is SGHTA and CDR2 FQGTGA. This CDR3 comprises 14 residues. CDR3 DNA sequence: TGTGCCAGCAGCTTGGGGCACCGCACCGGGGAGCTGTTTTTT. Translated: CASSLGHRTGELFF.

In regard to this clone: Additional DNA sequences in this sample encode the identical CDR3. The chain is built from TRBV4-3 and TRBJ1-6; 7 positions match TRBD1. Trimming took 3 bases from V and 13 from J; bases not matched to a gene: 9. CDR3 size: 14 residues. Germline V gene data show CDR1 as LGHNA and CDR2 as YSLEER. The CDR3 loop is CASSQVGGNSPLHF. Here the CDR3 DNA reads TGCGCCAGCAGCCAGGTAGGGGGCAACTCGCCCCTCCACTTT.

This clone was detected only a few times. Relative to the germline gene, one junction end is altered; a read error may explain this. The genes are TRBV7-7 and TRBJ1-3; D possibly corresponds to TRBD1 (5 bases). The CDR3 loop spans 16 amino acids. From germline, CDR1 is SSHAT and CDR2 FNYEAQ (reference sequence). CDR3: CASSVRQFLSGNTIYF. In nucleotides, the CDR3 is TGTGCTAGCAGCGTTCGACAGTTTCTCTCTGGAAACACCATATATTTT.

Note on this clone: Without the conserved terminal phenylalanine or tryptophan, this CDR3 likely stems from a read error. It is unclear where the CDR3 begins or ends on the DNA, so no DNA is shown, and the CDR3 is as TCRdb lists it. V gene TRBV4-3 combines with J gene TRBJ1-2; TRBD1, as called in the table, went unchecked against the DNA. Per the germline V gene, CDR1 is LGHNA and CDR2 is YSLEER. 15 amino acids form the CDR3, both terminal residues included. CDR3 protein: CASSQVSTGAEGYAL.

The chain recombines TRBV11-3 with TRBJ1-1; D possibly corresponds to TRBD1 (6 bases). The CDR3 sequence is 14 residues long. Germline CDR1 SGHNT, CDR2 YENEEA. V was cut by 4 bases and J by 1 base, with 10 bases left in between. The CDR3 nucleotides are TGTGCCAGCAGCTCAGGACAGCAGAACACTGAAGCTTTCTTT. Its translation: CASSSGQQNTEAFF.

DNA of the CDR3: TGTGCCAGCAGTGGACCGGGACACAATTACAATGAGCAGTTCTTC. It specifies CASSGPGHNYNEQFF. The chain carries TRBV27 and TRBJ2-1; D perhaps matches TRBD1 (6 bases). Germline CDR1 reads MNHEY; CDR2 reads SMNVEV (reference sequence). The V end was cut by 5 bases, the J end by 4 bases, with 15 bases between. The CDR3 sequence is 15 residues long.

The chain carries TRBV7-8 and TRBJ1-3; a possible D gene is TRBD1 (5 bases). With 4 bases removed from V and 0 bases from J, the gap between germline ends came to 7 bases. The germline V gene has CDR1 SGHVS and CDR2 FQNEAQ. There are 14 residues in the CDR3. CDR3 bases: TGTGCCAGCAGCTATGACAGCTCTGGAAACACCATATATTTT. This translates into CASSYDSSGNTIYF. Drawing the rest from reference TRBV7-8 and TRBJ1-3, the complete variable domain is GAGVSQSPRYKVAKRGQDVALRCDPISGHVSLFWYQQALGQGPEFLTYFQNEAQLDKSGLPSDRFFAERPEGSVSTLKIQRTQQEDSAVYLCASSYDSSGNTIYFGEGSWLTVV.

The CDR3: CASRRDTSATGELFF. Written as DNA, the CDR3 is TGTGCCAGCAGGCGAGACACTAGTGCCACCGGGGAGCTGTTTTTT. The V gene is TRBV13, the J gene TRBJ2-2; the D gene is possibly TRBD2 (5 bases). The CDR3 runs 15 residues. V dropped 6 bases and J dropped 4 bases, with 15 bases sitting between them. Germline V CDR1 and CDR2: PRHDT, FYEKMQ (reference sequence).

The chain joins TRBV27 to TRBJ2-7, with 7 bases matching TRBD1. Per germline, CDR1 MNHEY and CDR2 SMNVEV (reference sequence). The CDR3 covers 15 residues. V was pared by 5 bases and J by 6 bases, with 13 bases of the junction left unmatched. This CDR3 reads CASSPMTGPAGEQYF. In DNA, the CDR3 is TGTGCCAGCAGTCCCATGACAGGGCCCGCCGGCGAGCAGTACTTC.

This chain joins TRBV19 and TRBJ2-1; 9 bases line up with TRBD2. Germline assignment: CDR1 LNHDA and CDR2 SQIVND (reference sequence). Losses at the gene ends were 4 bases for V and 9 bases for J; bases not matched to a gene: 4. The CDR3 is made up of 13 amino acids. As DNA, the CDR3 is TGTGCCAGTAGTAGAAGAGCGGGAGGTGAGCAGTTCTTC. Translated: CASSRRAGGEQFF.

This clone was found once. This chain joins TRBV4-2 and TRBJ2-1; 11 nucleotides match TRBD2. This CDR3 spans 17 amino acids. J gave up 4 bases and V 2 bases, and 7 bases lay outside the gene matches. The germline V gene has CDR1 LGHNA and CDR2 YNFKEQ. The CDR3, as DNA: TGTGCCAGCAGCCAAACCCGACTAGCGGGGATTTACAATGAGCAGTTCTTC. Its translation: CASSQTRLAGIYNEQFF.

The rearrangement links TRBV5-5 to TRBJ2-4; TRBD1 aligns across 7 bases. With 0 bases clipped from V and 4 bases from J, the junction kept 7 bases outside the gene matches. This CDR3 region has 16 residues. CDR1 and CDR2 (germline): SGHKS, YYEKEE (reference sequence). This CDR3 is CASSLGDSRNKNIQYF. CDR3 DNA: TGTGCCAGCAGCTTGGGGGACAGCCGGAATAAAAACATTCAGTACTTC.

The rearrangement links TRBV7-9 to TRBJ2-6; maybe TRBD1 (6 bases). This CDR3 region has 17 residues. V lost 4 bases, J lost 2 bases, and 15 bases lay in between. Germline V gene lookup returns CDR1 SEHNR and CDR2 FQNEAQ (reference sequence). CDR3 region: CASSWGTRGAGANVLTF. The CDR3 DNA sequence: TGTGCCAGCAGCTGGGGGACACGGGGTGCTGGGGCCAACGTCCTGACTTTC.

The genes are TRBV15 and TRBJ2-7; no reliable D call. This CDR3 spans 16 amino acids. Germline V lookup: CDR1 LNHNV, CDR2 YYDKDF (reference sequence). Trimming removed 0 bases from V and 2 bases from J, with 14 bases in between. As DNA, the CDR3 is TGTGCCACCAGCAGAGATCTGTTGGCGCAGGCCTACGAGCAGTACTTC. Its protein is CATSRDLLAQAYEQYF. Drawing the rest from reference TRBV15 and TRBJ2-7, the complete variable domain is DAMVIQNPRYQVTQFGKPVTLSCSQTLNHNVMYWYQQKSSQAPKLLFHYYDKDFNNEADTPDNFQSRRPNTSFCFLDIRSPGLGDTAMYLCATSRDLLAQAYEQYFGPGTRLTVT.

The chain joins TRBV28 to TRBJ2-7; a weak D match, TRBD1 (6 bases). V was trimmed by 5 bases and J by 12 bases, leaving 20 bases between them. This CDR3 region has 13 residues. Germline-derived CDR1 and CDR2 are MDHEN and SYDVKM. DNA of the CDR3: TGTGCCAGCAGTCACCTCAAGACAGGCCCAAGGTACTTC. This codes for CASSHLKTGPRYF.

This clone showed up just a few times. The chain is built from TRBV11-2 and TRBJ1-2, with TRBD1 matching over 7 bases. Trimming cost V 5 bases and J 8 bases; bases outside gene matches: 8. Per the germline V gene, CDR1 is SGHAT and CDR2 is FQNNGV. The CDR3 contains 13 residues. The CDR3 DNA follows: TGTGCCAGCAGCCCGAGGGGGCTTTTCGGCTACACCTTC. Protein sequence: CASSPRGLFGYTF.

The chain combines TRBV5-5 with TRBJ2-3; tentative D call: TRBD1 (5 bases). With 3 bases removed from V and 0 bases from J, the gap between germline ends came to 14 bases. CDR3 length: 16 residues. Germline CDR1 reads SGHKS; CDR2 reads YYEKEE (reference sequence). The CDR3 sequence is CASSSPTDLSTDTQYF. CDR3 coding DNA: TGTGCCAGCAGCTCGCCGACAGACCTCAGCACAGATACGCAGTATTTT.

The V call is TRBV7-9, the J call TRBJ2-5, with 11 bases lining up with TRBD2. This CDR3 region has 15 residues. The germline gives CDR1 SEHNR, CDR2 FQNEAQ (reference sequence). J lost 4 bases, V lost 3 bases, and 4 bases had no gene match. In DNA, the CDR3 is TGTGCCAGCAGCTTTAGCGGGAGGGCCTTAGAGACCCAGTACTTC. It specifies CASSFSGRALETQYF.

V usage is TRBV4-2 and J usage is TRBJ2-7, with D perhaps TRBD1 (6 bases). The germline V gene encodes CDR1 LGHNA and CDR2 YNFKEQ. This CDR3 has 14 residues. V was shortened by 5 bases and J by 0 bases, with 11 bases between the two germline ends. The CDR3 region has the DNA TGTGCCAGCAGCAGCCGGGACACCTCCTACGAGCAGTACTTC. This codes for CASSSRDTSYEQYF.

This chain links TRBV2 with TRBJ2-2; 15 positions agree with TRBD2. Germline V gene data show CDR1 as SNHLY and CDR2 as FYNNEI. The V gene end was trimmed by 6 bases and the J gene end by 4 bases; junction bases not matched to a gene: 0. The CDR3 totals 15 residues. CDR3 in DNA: TGTGCCAGCAGGGGACTAGCGGGAGGCACCGGGGAGCTGTTTTTT. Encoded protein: CASRGLAGGTGELFF. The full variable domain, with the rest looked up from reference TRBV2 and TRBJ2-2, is EPEVTQTPSHQVTQMGQEVILRCVPISNHLYFYWYRQILGQKVEFLVSFYNNEISEKSEIFDDQFSVERPDGSNFTLKIRSTKLEDSAMYFCASRGLAGGTGELFFGEGSRLTVL.

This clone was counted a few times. The CDR3 region is CASSYGQKNTIYF. The CDR3, as DNA: TGTGCCAGCAGCTACGGACAGAAAAACACCATATATTTT. The chain combines TRBV7-8 with TRBJ1-3; tentatively, D is TRBD1 (6 bases). V shed 4 bases and J shed 6 bases, with 10 bases lying between them. Germline V gene data show CDR1 as SGHVS and CDR2 as FQNEAQ. This CDR3 is built from 13 residues.

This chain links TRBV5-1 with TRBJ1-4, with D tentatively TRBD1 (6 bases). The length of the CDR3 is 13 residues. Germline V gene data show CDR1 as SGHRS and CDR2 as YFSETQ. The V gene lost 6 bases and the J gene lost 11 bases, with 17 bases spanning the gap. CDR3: CASTSTGGDKLFF. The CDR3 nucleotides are TGCGCCAGCACTTCGACAGGTGGGGATAAACTGTTTTTT.